This T cell receptor beta chain stems from a study of cytomegalovirus exposure and HLA in healthy donors. Study in general: Around 200 million T cells yielded about 120 million unique TCR beta sequences, as an earlier analysis found. Study outcomes and limitations: Per a later analysis, 15,000 to 20,000 TCR beta sequences showed association with HLA alleles at 0.05 false discovery rate. A prior analysis recorded that most TCR beta V segments were productive about 87% or about 30% of the time.

Concerning this clone: Its target is unknown.

Vbeta (60) and Jbeta (13) primers were used in the PCR. Measured with immunoSEQ multiplex PCR; TCRdb has only the in-frame clones, and not every one. This table holds about 180,000 clones, approximately 79% found once. The ends were cut back, 8 bases at V and 3 bases at J, with 8 bases in the middle. Germline lookup yields CDR1 MDHEN and CDR2 SYDVKM. The CDR3 totals 12 residues. The sequenced sample consisted of PBMCs. The origin of this receptor is a man aged 35 to 55 in good health and CMV-seropositive. The chain joins TRBV28 to TRBJ2-1, with D tentatively TRBD2 (6 bases). The CDR3 DNA follows: TGTGCCAGCGGGGGACTCTACAATGAGCAGTTCTTC. The encoded protein is CASGGLYNEQFF.